The 29 T cell receptor beta chains below come from one sample, sequenced in a study of cytomegalovirus exposure and HLA in healthy donors (dated by TCRdb to about 2017). The library relied on the immunoSEQ multiplex PCR assay. For the multiplex PCR, a mixture combining 60 forward primers for TCR Vbeta segments and 13 reverse primers for TCR Jbeta segments was used. The table comes from immuneACCESS by way of TCRdb, which keeps in-frame sequences with V and J called. Part of the clones is missing from these tables; in studies checked, under half for an unresolved V gene and the rest for unknown reasons. The sample yields more than 150,000 clones; roughly three quarters were counted once. In total, the top ten clones hold roughly 2.5% of the sample. The sample was PBMCs. These receptors all come from a woman aged 30 to 39 in good health and CMV-seropositive.

The chain recombines TRBV4-3 with TRBJ2-5; TRBD1 matches at 12 bases. The CDR3 has 16 amino acids. The germline V gene encodes CDR1 LGHNA and CDR2 YSLEER. V shed 1 base and J 5 bases; nucleotides not matched to a gene: 5. DNA for the CDR3: TGCGCCAGCAGCCAAGGGGACAGGGGGCATCGGGAGACCCAGTACTTC. This codes for CASSQGDRGHRETQYF.

The chain combines TRBV7-2 with TRBJ1-1; perhaps TRBD1 as D (6 bases). This CDR3 is 15 amino acids long. V lost 2 bases and J 2 bases, leaving 12 bases between the germline ends. Germline values: CDR1 SGHTA, CDR2 FQGNSA. The CDR3 nucleotides are TGTGCCAGCAGCTTACGAGGACAGCTTAACACTGAAGCTTTCTTT. Translation gives CASSLRGQLNTEAFF.

The chain carries TRBV10-1 and TRBJ2-4; tentative D call: TRBD2 (6 bases). V was trimmed by 0 bases and J by 12 bases, leaving 12 bases between them. The CDR3 is 13 amino acids. Germline CDR1 reads WNHNN; CDR2 reads SYGVQD (reference sequence). CDR3 DNA: TGCGCCAGCAGTGAGTCGAGTAGGGACTCTCAGTACTTC. This codes for CASSESSRDSQYF.

The chain combines TRBV7-2 with TRBJ2-7; perhaps TRBD2 as D (5 bases). CDR1 is SGHTA and CDR2 is FQGNSA in the germline V gene. The length of the CDR3 is 16 residues. The germline V and J ends were trimmed by 3 bases and 0 bases, with 15 bases remaining between them. The CDR3 reads CASSFQAASFSYEQYF. The CDR3 DNA follows: TGTGCCAGCAGCTTTCAAGCGGCGTCATTCTCCTACGAGCAGTACTTC. The full variable domain, rest sourced from reference TRBV7-2 and TRBJ2-7, is GAGVSQSPSNKVTEKGKDVELRCDPISGHTALYWYRQSLGQGLEFLIYFQGNSAPDKSGLPSDRFSAERTGGSVSTLTIQRTQQEDSAVYLCASSFQAASFSYEQYFGPGTRLTVT.

The rearrangement uses TRBV9 and TRBJ1-1; 7 bases match TRBD1. J was trimmed by 1 base and V by 4 bases; bases with no gene match: 7. This CDR3 is built from 15 residues. From germline, CDR1 is SGDLS and CDR2 YYNGEE. The CDR3 loop reads CASSPGDRPNTEAFF. CDR3 DNA sequence: TGTGCCAGCAGCCCCGGGGACAGACCGAACACTGAAGCTTTCTTT.

This clone was found a few times. The chain is built from TRBV11-1 and TRBJ1-2; D is ambiguous. Germline assignment: CDR1 SGHAT and CDR2 FQDESV (reference sequence). The length of the CDR3 is 13 residues. V dropped 2 bases and J dropped 8 bases, with 12 bases sitting between them. CDR3 nucleotides: TGTGCCAGCAGCTTAAATGAGGGCCGGGGCTACACCTTC. Translated: CASSLNEGRGYTF.

This chain links TRBV28 with TRBJ1-2, with 8 bases aligning to TRBD1. V shed 1 base, J shed 5 bases, and the junction held 9 bases outside the gene matches. CDR3 length equals 16 residues. Germline V gene sequence: CDR1 MDHEN, CDR2 SYDVKM. The CDR3 DNA reads TGTGCCAGCAGTTTATCCGGACAGGGTAGGGCTTATGGCTACACCTTC. Protein: CASSLSGQGRAYGYTF.

This sequence joins TRBV6-4 and TRBJ1-4; 10 positions agree with TRBD1. Germline loops: CDR1 MRHNA, CDR2 SNTAGT. This CDR3 region has 19 residues. Trimming took 4 bases from V and 3 from J; bases not matched to a gene: 14. The CDR3 region is CASSVRRDRGSGANEKLFF. Here the CDR3 DNA reads TGTGCCAGCAGTGTCCGCCGGGACAGGGGAAGCGGGGCTAATGAAAAACTGTTTTTT.

The chain employs TRBV4-1 and TRBJ1-6, with 7 bases fitting TRBD1. From germline, CDR1 is MGHRA and CDR2 YSYEKL. The CDR3 sequence is 14 residues long. The trim removed 4 bases at V and 7 bases at J, leaving 4 bases unmatched. This CDR3 reads CASSLGTVNSPLHF. The CDR3 nucleotides are TGCGCCAGCAGCCTCGGGACAGTAAATTCACCCCTCCACTTT.

The gene calls are TRBV10-2 and TRBJ2-1; 8 bases fit TRBD1. CDR3 length: 15 amino acids. After removal of 5 bases from V and 5 bases from J, the junction contained 8 bases not matched to a gene. Looked up from germline, CDR1 is WSHSY and CDR2 is SAAADI. This CDR3 reads CASSLQPGQDNEQFF. For the CDR3, the DNA is TGCGCCAGCAGTTTACAACCGGGACAGGACAATGAGCAGTTCTTC.

This clone occurred once. The chain combines TRBV19 with TRBJ2-2; tentative D call: TRBD2 (6 bases). CDR3 length: 14 amino acids. Germline assignment: CDR1 LNHDA and CDR2 SQIVND (reference sequence). V was shortened by 6 bases and J by 3 bases, with 11 bases between the two germline ends. The CDR3 DNA reads as TGTGCCAGTAGAAACCGGGAGCACACCGGGGAGCTGTTTTTT. Translated: CASRNREHTGELFF.

The chain combines TRBV27 with TRBJ1-4, with 7 bases fitting TRBD1. Germline trimming cut 4 bases from V and 0 bases from J; bases unmatched to any gene: 17. The CDR3 has 20 amino acids. The V gene's germline CDR1 is MNHEY and CDR2 SMNVEV (reference sequence). Written as DNA, the CDR3 is TGTGCCAGCAGTTCCGCAGCGACAGGGTCGGTACTCGCAACTAATGAAAAACTGTTTTTT. Translation: CASSSAATGSVLATNEKLFF.

This clone was seen a handful of times. The CDR3 loop reads CASSHGTGGTDTQYF. CDR3 DNA: TGTGCCAGCAGCCACGGGACAGGAGGCACAGATACGCAGTATTTT. The chain recombines TRBV7-7 with TRBJ2-3; 8 bases are shared with TRBD1. V gave up 5 bases and J gave up 1 base; unmatched junction bases: 5. Germline values: CDR1 SSHAT, CDR2 FNYEAQ (reference sequence). The CDR3 runs 15 residues.

The chain joins TRBV2 to TRBJ1-6; TRBD1 agrees at 8 bases. The CDR3 sequence is 15 residues long. Germline V gene sequence: CDR1 SNHLY, CDR2 FYNNEI. With V trimmed by 2 bases and J by 6 bases, 3 bases remained unmatched. This CDR3 is CASSEQGAGNSPLHF. The CDR3 DNA sequence: TGTGCCAGCAGTGAACAGGGGGCTGGTAATTCACCCCTCCACTTT.

The chain combines TRBV9 with TRBJ2-7; D unresolved. The V end was cut by 2 bases, the J end by 6 bases, with 12 bases between. Germline V gene lookup returns CDR1 SGDLS and CDR2 YYNGEE. This CDR3 has 13 amino acids. CDR3 amino acids: CASSVSWVGEQYF. The CDR3 nucleotides are TGTGCCAGCAGCGTTAGCTGGGTGGGCGAGCAGTACTTC.

The chain uses TRBV30 and TRBJ2-6, with a weak D call TRBD1 (5 bases). The CDR3 is 15 amino acids. Trimming shortened V by 0 bases and J by 4 bases, and 10 bases separated the two germline ends. CDR1 GTSNPN and CDR2 SVGIG come from the germline V gene (reference sequence). The CDR3 DNA sequence: TGTGCCTGGAGTGTAAGGGGCCTCGGGGCCAACGTCCTGACTTTC. Its translation: CAWSVRGLGANVLTF. The whole variable domain, remainder taken from reference TRBV30 and TRBJ2-6, is SQTIHQWPATLVQPVGSPLSLECTVEGTSNPNLYWYRQAAGRGLQLLFYSVGIGQISSEVPQNLSASRPQDRQFILSSKKLLLSDSGFYLCAWSVRGLGANVLTFGAGSRLTVL.

This CDR3 reads CSGRVADYEQYF. CDR3 DNA: TGCAGCGGTCGGGTAGCGGACTACGAGCAGTACTTC. The chain links TRBV29-1 to TRBJ2-7, with a possible D match to TRBD2 (6 bases). In germline, CDR1 is SQVTM, CDR2 ANQGSEA. The CDR3 loop spans 12 amino acids. The V gene lost 7 bases and the J gene lost 3 bases, with 13 bases spanning the gap.

The chain links TRBV5-1 to TRBJ2-7; 8 bases line up with TRBD1. CDR3 size: 14 residues. Looked up from germline, CDR1 is SGHRS and CDR2 is YFSETQ. Trimming at V came to 1 base and at J to 7 bases, leaving 7 bases not matched to a gene. CDR3: CASSLRQGASEQYF. CDR3 DNA: TGCGCCAGCAGCTTGAGGCAGGGGGCGAGTGAGCAGTACTTC.

The chain recombines TRBV7-9 with TRBJ1-2; no clear D gene. The CDR3 sequence is 14 residues long. Germline lookup yields CDR1 SEHNR and CDR2 FQNEAQ (reference sequence). Trimming shortened V by 0 bases and J by 0 bases, and 5 bases separated the two germline ends. The CDR3 DNA sequence: TGTGCCAGCAGCTTAGCAACTACTAACTATGGCTACACCTTC. It specifies CASSLATTNYGYTF.

The chain links TRBV2 to TRBJ1-1; possibly TRBD1 for D (6 bases). The V end was cut by 8 bases, the J end by 3 bases, with 10 bases between. The CDR3 covers 12 residues. Germline-derived CDR1 and CDR2 are SNHLY and FYNNEI. The CDR3 sequence: CASQDSHTEAFF. The CDR3 DNA follows: TGTGCCAGCCAGGACAGCCACACTGAAGCTTTCTTT.

This rearrangement joins TRBV2 to TRBJ2-3; 8 nucleotides align to TRBD1. V lost 6 bases, J lost 6 bases, and 11 bases stayed unmatched. This CDR3 contains 15 residues. CDR1 is SNHLY and CDR2 is FYNNEI in the germline V gene. In nucleotides, the CDR3 is TGTGCCAGCAGGGACAGGGCTGCCCTCGAGGATACGCAGTATTTT. This sequence encodes CASRDRAALEDTQYF.

The V gene is TRBV7-2, the J gene TRBJ2-1; D call uncertain. This CDR3 is built from 15 residues. Per germline, CDR1 SGHTA and CDR2 FQGNSA. Between the trimmed V and J ends, which lost 4 bases and 0 bases, there was a span of 10 bases. The CDR3 bases are TGTGCCAGCAGCTACCCTCCCTACTCCTACAATGAGCAGTTCTTC. It encodes CASSYPPYSYNEQFF. Looking up the rest from reference TRBV7-2 and TRBJ2-1 gives the full variable domain: GAGVSQSPSNKVTEKGKDVELRCDPISGHTALYWYRQSLGQGLEFLIYFQGNSAPDKSGLPSDRFSAERTGGSVSTLTIQRTQQEDSAVYLCASSYPPYSYNEQFFGPGTRLTVL.

This chain uses TRBV19 with TRBJ2-3; TRBD1 matches at 7 bases. CDR1 LNHDA and CDR2 SQIVND come from the germline V gene (reference sequence). The CDR3 sequence is 13 residues long. After removal of 10 bases from V and 2 bases from J, the junction contained 6 bases not matched to a gene. The CDR3 DNA reads as TGTGCCACAGGACAGGTCCTCACAGATACGCAGTATTTT. Protein: CATGQVLTDTQYF.

The chain's CDR3 is CASSSPRGGMTDTQYF. The CDR3 region has the DNA TGTGCCAGCAGCTCCCCGCGGGGGGGCATGACAGATACGCAGTATTTT. The chain uses TRBV5-4 and TRBJ2-3; 9 bases align to TRBD2. V trimming: 3 bases; J trimming: 3 bases; junction bases outside the gene matches: 8. The CDR3 consists of 16 residues. Per the germline V gene, CDR1 is SGHNT and CDR2 is YYREEE (reference sequence).

V is TRBV5-1 and J is TRBJ2-2; D possibly corresponds to TRBD1 (5 bases). This CDR3 has 15 amino acids. The V end lost 4 bases, the J end lost 4 bases, and 14 bases lay between the germline ends. CDR1 is SGHRS and CDR2 is YFSETQ in the germline V gene. The CDR3 region is CASSRSQGGTGELFF. Written as DNA, the CDR3 is TGCGCCAGCAGCCGGAGCCAGGGTGGCACCGGGGAGCTGTTTTTT.

V usage is TRBV7-9 and J usage is TRBJ1-5; D is unclear. Germline CDR1 SEHNR, CDR2 FQNEAQ (reference sequence). This CDR3 spans 14 amino acids. V lost 2 bases and J 7 bases, leaving 12 bases between the germline ends. This chain's CDR3 is CASSLTPSSQPQHF. CDR3 DNA sequence: TGTGCCAGCAGCTTAACCCCCTCTAGCCAGCCCCAGCATTTT.

The genes are TRBV4-3 and TRBJ1-2; unclear D gene. CDR3 size: 15 residues. Trimming took off 0 bases at V and 3 bases at J, with 11 bases between the two ends. The V gene's germline CDR1 is LGHNA and CDR2 YSLEER. The CDR3 coding sequence is TGCGCCAGCAGCCAAGACGGGAGTGCGGACTATGGCTACACCTTC. Amino acids: CASSQDGSADYGYTF.

The chain joins TRBV10-3 to TRBJ1-2, with 10 nucleotides matching TRBD1. With V trimmed by 6 bases and J by 3 bases, 7 bases remained unmatched. This CDR3 region has 15 residues. Germline assignment: CDR1 ENHRY and CDR2 SYGVKD. The CDR3 DNA reads as TGTGCCATCAGGACCTGGACAGGGGGTGACTATGGCTACACCTTC. This gives the protein CAIRTWTGGDYGYTF.

This sequence joins TRBV4-2 and TRBJ1-2, with D unclear. Trimming shortened V by 0 bases and J by 4 bases, and 12 bases separated the two germline ends. The CDR3 extends over 15 amino acids. Germline CDR1 LGHNA, CDR2 YNFKEQ. The CDR3 spells CASSQERYGAYGYTF. CDR3 DNA sequence: TGTGCCAGCAGCCAAGAGAGGTACGGCGCCTATGGCTACACCTTC.